This T cell receptor (beta chain) is drawn from a study of cytomegalovirus exposure and HLA in healthy donors (dated by TCRdb to about 2017). About the full investigation: According to an earlier analysis of several hundred of the donors, roughly 180 million T cells yielded 90 million to 140 million unique TCR beta sequences and more than 250 Gb of sequence data. The study used immunosequencing to profile the T cell repertoires of more than 650 subjects and linked those repertoires to cytomegalovirus serostatus. In a later analysis, previously published TCR beta repertoires from 550 to 750 donors were re-analyzed and high-resolution HLA genotyping was added so that TCR occurrence patterns could be studied. Four or five DR-DQ haplotypes were handled as single units for association and clustering, since linkage in the cohort was strong. Every discovery cohort repertoire had been produced on one sequencing platform. Typing coverage varied by locus: roughly 620-630 donors for A, B, C, DRB1 and DQB1; more than 500 for DQA1; more than 600 for DPA1; some 470 for DPB1. A later genetic analysis took genome-wide SNP genotypes for 398 of the 666 donors and used that subset as a discovery cohort. In addition to the first cohort of 500 to 850 subjects, a separate validation cohort of 120 different subjects was used. High-throughput TCR immunosequencing, statistical association of individual TCRs with disease status, and machine learning were combined to predict cytomegalovirus infection status. An earlier analysis of some 500 of the donors applied high-throughput TCR beta sequencing to assess whether each TCR beta V gene segment acted as functional or pseudogenic. Of the roughly 390 genotyped donors, 75% to 85% were placed in the genetic ancestry cluster associated with self-reported Caucasian donors. Donor age, sex, ethnicity and CMV serostatus were compiled alongside the repertoire data. On average, around 230,000 unique TCR beta nucleotide sequences were sequenced per donor among fewer than 500 genotyped donors of the cohort, with roughly 18% of those sequences being non-productive. In the later analysis, no new phenotypic data were used to find candidate immune exposures; instead, reliance was placed on TCR beta sequences and their occurrence across donors. Approximately 300 gigabases of sequencing data and approximately 85 million unique TCR sequences were included in an early release covering about 700 HLA-typed donors. The study aimed to test whether cataloging public T cell receptors could reveal signatures of past pathogen exposure. HLA typing included class I and class II loci at four-digit resolution. What the work shows at the level of the full study, not this receptor alone: The sequencing pipeline was judged likely to have produced a cluster of highly shared sequence variants as a technical artifact. Only TCR beta chains were sequenced in this cohort, and the absence of alpha or paired-chain data limited detectable features. A later analysis reported that several top co-occurrence clusters appeared linked to parvovirus B19, influenza, CMV and Epstein-Barr virus. At a false discovery rate of 0.05, a later analysis linked about 17,000 TCR beta sequences to specific HLA alleles. A few of the identified cytomegalovirus-associated TCR beta chains were confirmed in vitro to be specific for cytomegalovirus antigens. A later analysis found that HLA-associated TCR beta chains were more clonally expanded and had lower generation probabilities than equally common non-associated chains. The study gave a list of more than 150 TCR beta chains associated with cytomegalovirus. Across donors, most TCR sequences were observed very rarely, whereas some public TCRs were present in many individuals. Approximately 16 rarely observed V segments, including chromosome 9 orphons, were excluded from the earlier analysis of approximately 600 of the donors because counts were too low. Compared with the approximately 600-donor mean, donors in an Asian-associated ancestry cluster had fewer N-insertions in productive TCRs, according to a later genetic analysis. Because HLA typing was missing for some donors at each locus, association tests included only the typed subset. In a later analysis, TCR association rates were found to vary across HLA loci, with the most associated TCRs seen for DRB1 alleles and the fewest for HLA-C alleles. In a later genetic analysis, a missense DCLRE1C variant was associated with V-gene and J-gene trimming of TCR beta chains, and the association was replicated in an independent cohort. For the cohort, immune exposure information was limited to CMV serostatus. In a later analysis, most CMV-associated TCR beta chains were found to appear HLA-restricted, with HLA associations seemingly driven largely by CMV exposure. Correlated functional status among segregating V segments might reflect linkage disequilibrium, but an unknown experimental factor could not be ruled out. Broadly in line with IMGT annotations, most TCR beta V segments showed up in productive rearrangements about 87% or about 30% of the time in an earlier analysis of approximately 640 of the donors. A further reported finding was that TCR beta sequences accurately predicted the HLA-A and HLA-B alleles for most subjects in the first cohort. Strong co-occurrence of HLA alleles, especially DR and DQ, made assigning TCR associations to individual alleles difficult. Some IMGT-functional V segments, including TRBV6-2 and TRBV6-3, could not be distinguished by the 87-base-pair reads and were therefore excluded. Cytomegalovirus status was reported to be diagnosed by the classifier with high specificity and sensitivity in both the original and validation cohorts. It was suggested by the authors that the approach could potentially be generalized to other disease states and immunological phenotypes. Sequencing depth was assumed to be roughly uniform across donors in the presence/absence analyses, though that assumption may not hold.

For this clone: It has no known antigen specificity. No per-base quality is available; no much larger clone lies one base away.

The library was built by means of the immunoSEQ multiplex PCR assay. For the multiplex PCR, a mixture combining 60 forward primers for TCR Vbeta segments and 13 reverse primers for TCR Jbeta segments was used. The CDR3 region of rearranged TCR beta genes was amplified from genomic DNA with a multiplex PCR assay. The Illumina HiSeq System was used to sequence the amplified TCR beta libraries as 87-base-pair reads. In the source study's methods: Across the 700 or so repertoires, a later analysis counted roughly 77 million unique TCR beta chains, 9 million to 14 million of which were shared by at least two donors. Raw reads were error-corrected and collapsed into unique sequences by a nearest-neighbor algorithm in which closely related sequences were merged to remove PCR and sequencing errors. V, D and J gene segments were assigned by aligning CDR3 sequences to IMGT reference sequences. For a sequence to be retained, a match of at least six nucleotides was required to both a V gene segment and a J gene segment. A rearrangement was called productive if the CDR3 had no stop codons and remained in frame with V and J, and every other rearrangement was called non-productive. Following IMGT convention, CDR3 was defined as the stretch from the second conserved V-encoded cysteine up to the conserved J-encoded phenylalanine. The earlier analysis of around 640 of the donors excluded sequences that lacked an unambiguous match to a single V gene segment. In an earlier analysis of approximately 590 of the donors, a V segment was called functional when productive rearrangements were above 56.7%, and segregating when the standard deviation between donors exceeded 5%. A statistical classification framework was built to diagnose cytomegalovirus status from the catalog of TCR beta chain sequences. In a later analysis, V and J genes were assigned by comparing TCR nucleotide sequences against IMGT/GENE-DB human TR gene sequences. The TCRdist pipeline was used in a later analysis to assign CDR3 sequences and most-parsimonious VDJ recombination scenarios. In a later analysis, each TCR beta chain was defined by its CDR3 amino acid sequence together with its V-gene family, and reads without a unique V-gene family were excluded. To address suspected cross-contamination and a sequencing artifact, a later analysis removed around 590 highly shared, low-generation-probability nucleotide sequences. A later analysis calculated a clonal expansion index for each public chain from normalized within-repertoire ranks of inferred template counts. In a later analysis, generation probabilities were computed using a VDJ recombination model fitted to out-of-frame rearrangements, and the results were checked against IGoR. In a later analysis, TCR-TCR, TCR-HLA and TCR-CMV co-occurrence was scored with hypergeometric tests, and a repertoire-size bias correction was applied to TCR pairs. False discovery rates were estimated in a later analysis by permuting HLA or CMV assignments 20 times. In a later analysis, co-occurring TCRs were grouped using DBSCAN, with TCRdist sequence similarity added in when clustering inside HLA-allele-positive subsets. Co-occurrence clustering excluded repertoires with fewer than 30,000 or more than 120,000 public chains, plus five with anomalous nucleotide sharing. TCRdb carries this immuneACCESS record with in-frame sequences only. Its versions omit some clonotypes, under half of them owing to an unresolved V gene in the studies checked, with the rest unexplained. V and J calls and clone size are given by that table; D and trimming were obtained from the DNA. Across this sample there are more than 95,000 clones, with about two thirds seen only once. In total, the top ten clones hold around 3.7% of the sample.

In total, over 600 healthy bone marrow donors made up the cohort. At the time of sampling, all cohort members were nominally healthy, though unrecorded immune exposures were likely present. The donor was CMV seronegative and was included in the group of a few hundred seronegative cohort members. Every donor gave a peripheral blood sample, and the peripheral blood mononuclear cells from that sample were used for TCR beta sequencing. The Qiagen DNeasy Blood Extraction Kit was used to extract genomic DNA from the blood cell samples. Per the germline V gene (reference sequence), MNHNY is the CDR1 and SVGAGI is the CDR2. There are 13 amino acids in the CDR3, from cysteine to phenylalanine inclusive. CDR3 DNA is the only sequence kept; it has 39 bases, read in frame from the first base. V is reduced by 11 bases and J by 0 bases, leaving a spacing of 13 bases between them.

This TCR derives from a man aged 30 to 45 in good health and CMV-seronegative. The rearranged segments are TRBV6-6 and TRBJ1-1; the D gene is unclear. Sequencing was carried out using PBMCs. CDR3 region: CAVEGNMNTEAFF. The DNA is TGTGCCGTCGAGGGTAACATGAACACTGAAGCTTTCTTT.